These T cell receptor beta chains were read from a single sample in a study of shared clonotypes between healthy human individuals. Only in-frame clones appear in the TCRdb table, and some are missing; sequencing was by immunoSEQ multiplex PCR. The top ten hold 0.3% to 0.45% of the sample, which has over 2 million clones, 85% to 95% seen once. Material: naive CD4+ T cells from PBMCs. Receptors were obtained from a man aged 18 to 29 in good health. Some clones in this sample may be carry-over from other donors' samples. The CDR3 runs from the conserved cysteine through the conserved F or W. The order of the fields is D gene, V gene, CDR3 length, J gene, CDR3 DNA, CDR3 protein. The D gene is left open where the match is weak.

D gene: .; V gene: TRBV7-6; CDR3 length: 16; J gene: TRBJ2-1; CDR3 DNA: TGTGCCAGCAGGGACCAATGGGCGTCAGCATACAATGAGCAGTTCTTC; CDR3 protein: CASRDQWASAYNEQFF
D gene: .; V gene: TRBV6-5; CDR3 length: 14; J gene: TRBJ2-7; CDR3 DNA: TGTGCCAGCAGTTCGCCTGGACTAACCTACGAGCAGTACTTC; CDR3 protein: CASSSPGLTYEQYF
D gene: TRBD1; V gene: TRBV11-2; CDR3 length: 18; J gene: TRBJ1-3; CDR3 DNA: TGTGCCAGCAGCTTAGGTTTCGGACAGGGACTTTCTGGAAACACCATATATTTT; CDR3 protein: CASSLGFGQGLSGNTIYF
D gene: .; V gene: TRBV7-8; CDR3 length: 14; J gene: TRBJ2-1; CDR3 DNA: .; CDR3 protein: CASSLVAGGAPPFF
D gene: .; V gene: TRBV28; CDR3 length: 13; J gene: TRBJ1-1; CDR3 DNA: TGTGCCAGCAGTTTACGGACAGCGACTGAAGCTTTCTTT; CDR3 protein: CASSLRTATEAFF
D gene: TRBD1; V gene: TRBV9; CDR3 length: 15; J gene: TRBJ1-2; CDR3 DNA: TGTGCCAGCAGCGTAAAGGCGGGACAGAACTATGGCTACACCTTC; CDR3 protein: CASSVKAGQNYGYTF
D gene: .; V gene: TRBV25-1; CDR3 length: 16; J gene: TRBJ1-2; CDR3 DNA: TGTGCCAGCAGTGAGGGGGGCGGCAACCGAGACTATGGCTACACCTTC; CDR3 protein: CASSEGGGNRDYGYTF
D gene: TRBD2; V gene: TRBV9; CDR3 length: 16; J gene: TRBJ2-1; CDR3 DNA: TGTGCCAGCAGCTCGTGGACTAGCGGGAGTAGAAATGAGCAGTTCTTC; CDR3 protein: CASSSWTSGSRNEQFF
D gene: .; V gene: TRBV21-1; CDR3 length: 15; J gene: TRBJ2-2; CDR3 DNA: TGTGCCAGCACCCAGAGGACAGGGAACACCGGGGAGCTGTTTTTT; CDR3 protein: CASTQRTGNTGELFF
D gene: .; V gene: TRBV2; CDR3 length: 12; J gene: TRBJ2-3; CDR3 DNA: TGTGCCAGCAGTGAAACCGCAGATACGCAGTATTTT; CDR3 protein: CASSETADTQYF
D gene: .; V gene: TRBV10-2; CDR3 length: 14; J gene: TRBJ2-3; CDR3 DNA: TGCGCCAGCAGTGAGGGCAGGCTCACAGATACGCAGTATTTT; CDR3 protein: CASSEGRLTDTQYF
D gene: .; V gene: TRBV29-1; CDR3 length: 12; J gene: TRBJ2-3; CDR3 DNA: TGCAGCGTGGGGGCCGTCACAGGTACGCAGTATTTT; CDR3 protein: CSVGAVTGTQYF
D gene: .; V gene: TRBV28; CDR3 length: 15; J gene: TRBJ1-5; CDR3 DNA: TGTGCCAGCAGTTTTAGGCGACCGTTCAATCAGCCCCAGCATTTT; CDR3 protein: CASSFRRPFNQPQHF
D gene: .; V gene: TRBV7-2; CDR3 length: 16; J gene: TRBJ1-2; CDR3 DNA: TGTGCCAGCAGCGGAGGGACACAGGCCCATAACTATGGCTACACCTTC; CDR3 protein: CASSGGTQAHNYGYTF
D gene: .; V gene: TRBV6-1; CDR3 length: 12; J gene: TRBJ2-1; CDR3 DNA: TGTGCCAGCAGTGAACTAGCTGTTGAGCAGTTCTTC; CDR3 protein: CASSELAVEQFF
D gene: TRBD1; V gene: TRBV28; CDR3 length: 16; J gene: TRBJ1-2; CDR3 DNA: TGTGCCAGCAGTTTCCGGGGCAGGGGGCCTAACTATGGCTACACCTTC; CDR3 protein: CASSFRGRGPNYGYTF
D gene: .; V gene: TRBV28; CDR3 length: 10; J gene: TRBJ1-2; CDR3 DNA: TGTGCGAGCAGCGACTATGGCTACACCTTC; CDR3 protein: CASSDYGYTF